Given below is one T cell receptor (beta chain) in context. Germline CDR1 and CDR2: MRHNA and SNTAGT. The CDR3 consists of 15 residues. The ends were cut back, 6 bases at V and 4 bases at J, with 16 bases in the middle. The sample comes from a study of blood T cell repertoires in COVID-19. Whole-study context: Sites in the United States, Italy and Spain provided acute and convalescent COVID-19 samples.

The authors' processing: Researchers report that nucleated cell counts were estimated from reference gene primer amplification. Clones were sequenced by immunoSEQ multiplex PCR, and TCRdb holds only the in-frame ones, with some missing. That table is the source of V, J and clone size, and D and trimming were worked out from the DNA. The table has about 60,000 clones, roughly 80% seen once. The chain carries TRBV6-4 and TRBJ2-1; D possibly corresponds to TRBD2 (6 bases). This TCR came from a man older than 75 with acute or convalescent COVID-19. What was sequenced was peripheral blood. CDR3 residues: CASSREAAGYNEQFF. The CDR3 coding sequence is TGTGCCAGCAGCAGGGAAGCGGCGGGATACAATGAGCAGTTCTTC.